One and the same sample provided the 3 T cell receptor beta chains below, sequenced in a study of technical replicates of blood from several donors. TCRdb's copy holds only in-frame clones and misses some; the assay was immunoSEQ multiplex PCR. The table includes tens of thousands of clones, around 94% detected once. The sample taken for sequencing was T cells isolated from PBMCs. The receptor source for this set is a human donor in good health.

The CDR3 spells CASSLAGDSPPQHF. CDR3 sequence (DNA): TGCGCCAGCAGCTTGGCGGGGGACAGCCCGCCCCAGCATTTT. V is TRBV5-1 and J is TRBJ1-5; 7 nucleotides match TRBD1. The CDR3 runs 14 residues. V dropped 0 bases and J dropped 9; count of bases not matched to a gene: 6. CDR1 and CDR2 from the germline V gene are SGHRS and YFSETQ.

This chain joins TRBV9 and TRBJ2-1; TRBD2 matches 8 bases. With V trimmed by 4 bases and J by 6 bases, 15 bases remained unmatched. The CDR3 contains 17 residues. The germline V gene encodes CDR1 SGDLS and CDR2 YYNGEE. The CDR3 here is CASSPGLARYDGNEQFF. The CDR3 bases are TGTGCCAGCAGCCCCGGACTAGCCCGATATGATGGCAATGAGCAGTTCTTC.

This clone was observed a single time. V and J are TRBV9 and TRBJ1-2; TRBD1 is a possible D gene (5 bases). Trimming took 0 bases from V and 8 from J, leaving 11 bases between them. CDR1 and CDR2 (germline): SGDLS, YYNGEE. CDR3 length: 13 residues. The CDR3 sequence: CASSVVAGKGYTF. CDR3 in DNA: TGTGCCAGCAGCGTAGTGGCAGGGAAAGGCTACACCTTC.